This T cell receptor beta chain was observed in a study of blood T cell repertoires in COVID-19. Across the study: Material from acute and convalescent COVID-19 was sourced from the United States, Italy and Spain. The cDNA or gDNA used as material had been derived from T cells, B-cell-depleted T cells, or PBMCs.

This clone appeared a single time. In the source study's methods: Amplification from reference gene primers served as the basis for estimated nucleated cell counts. Produced via immunoSEQ multiplex PCR; TCRdb's table is partial and in-frame only. V and J calls and clone size are given by that table; D and trimming were obtained from the DNA. This table has about 200,000 clones, roughly 86% appearing once. V dropped 10 bases and J dropped 4; count of bases not matched to a gene: 16. CDR3 length equals 15 residues. The receptor comes from a woman in her seventies with active or convalescent COVID-19. The chain combines TRBV23-1 with TRBJ2-7, with TRBD1 matching over 7 bases. TRBV23-1 is recorded as an ORF, its role being uncertain. The sample comprised peripheral blood. CDR3 DNA: TGCGCCACCGAGCAGGGGGTTACAGGGGATTACGAGCAGTACTTC. This gives the protein CATEQGVTGDYEQYF.